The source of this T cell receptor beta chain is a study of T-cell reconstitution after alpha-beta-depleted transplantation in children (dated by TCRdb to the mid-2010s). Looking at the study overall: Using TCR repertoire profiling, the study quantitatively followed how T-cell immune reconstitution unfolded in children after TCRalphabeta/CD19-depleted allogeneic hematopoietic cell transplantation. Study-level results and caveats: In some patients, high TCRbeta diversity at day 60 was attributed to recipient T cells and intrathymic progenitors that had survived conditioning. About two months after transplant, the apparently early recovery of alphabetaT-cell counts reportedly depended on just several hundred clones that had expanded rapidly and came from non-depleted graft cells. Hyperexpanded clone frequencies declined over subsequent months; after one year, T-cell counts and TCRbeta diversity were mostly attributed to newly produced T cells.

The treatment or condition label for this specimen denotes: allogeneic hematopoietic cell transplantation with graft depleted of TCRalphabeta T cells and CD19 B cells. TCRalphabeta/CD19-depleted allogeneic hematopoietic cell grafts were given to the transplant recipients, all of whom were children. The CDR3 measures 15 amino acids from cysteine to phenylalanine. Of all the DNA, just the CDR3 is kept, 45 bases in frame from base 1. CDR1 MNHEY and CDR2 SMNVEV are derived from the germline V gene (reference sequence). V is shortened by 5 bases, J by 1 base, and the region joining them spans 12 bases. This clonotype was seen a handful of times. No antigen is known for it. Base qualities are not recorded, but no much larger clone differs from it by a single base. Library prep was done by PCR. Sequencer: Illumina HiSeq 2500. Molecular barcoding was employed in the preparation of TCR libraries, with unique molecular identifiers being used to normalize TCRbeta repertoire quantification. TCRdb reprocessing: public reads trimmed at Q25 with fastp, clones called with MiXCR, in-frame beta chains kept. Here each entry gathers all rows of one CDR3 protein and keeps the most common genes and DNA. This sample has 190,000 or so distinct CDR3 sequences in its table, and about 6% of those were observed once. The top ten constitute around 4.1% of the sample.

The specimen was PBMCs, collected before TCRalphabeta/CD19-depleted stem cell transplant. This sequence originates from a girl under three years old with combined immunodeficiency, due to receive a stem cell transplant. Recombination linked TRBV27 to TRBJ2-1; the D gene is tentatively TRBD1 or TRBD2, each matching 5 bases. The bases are TGTGCCAGCAGTCGGGACGGACCTTCCTACAATGAGCAGTTCTTC. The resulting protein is CASSRDGPSYNEQFF.